This T cell receptor beta chain comes out of a study of blood T cells in healthy people across ages. Only a few counts were recorded for this clonotype. Together with a sample-barcoded 5' primer, a J-beta primer mix was included in a second PCR lasting roughly 7 to 11 cycles. Each of the cDNA molecules was tagged by a template-switch adaptor with 12 random nucleotides. Using its own MiXCR run on the 5' RACE reads, TCRdb lists one record per CDR3 protein. The table has about 900,000 distinct CDR3 sequences, about 44% seen once. The source material was blood. The clonotype was recovered from a man aged 30 to 39 in good health.

CDR3 residues: CSVEGGESSYEQYF. DNA of the CDR3: TGCAGCGTTGAAGGGGGGGAAAGCTCCTACGAGCAGTACTTC. The V gene is TRBV29-1, the J gene TRBJ2-7, with D perhaps TRBD2 (6 bases). Trimming cost V 1 base and J 0 bases, with 10 bases left between them. The CDR3 extends over 14 amino acids. Looked up from germline, CDR1 is SQVTM and CDR2 is ANQGSEA.